This TCR beta chain derives from a study of T cells in Graves' hyperthyroidism and ophthalmopathy. Amplification yielded TCR beta CDR3 regions, with RNA transcripts as the source. The HTBI primer set served for first-round RT-PCR of the TCR CDR3. TCRdb processed the multiplex PCR reads anew with MiXCR; each CDR3 protein has one entry. The sample comprises 500,000 to 650,000 distinct CDR3 sequences, 11% to 15% of which are singletons, and about 15% rests with the top ten. Out of approximately 10 ml of fresh peripheral blood came the PBMCs. The CDR3 is 15 residues long. In germline, CDR1 is WNHNN, CDR2 SYGVQD (reference sequence). The ends lost 10 bases at V and 4 bases at J; junction bases unmatched: 9.

Sample: blood. V and J are TRBV10-1 and TRBJ1-4; TRBD1 aligns across 10 bases. This clonotype was sampled from a woman aged 40 to 50 with Graves' hyperthyroidism. The CDR3: CAIATGGADNEKLFF. Written as DNA, the CDR3 is TGCGCCATCGCGACAGGGGGCGCAGATAATGAAAAACTGTTTTTT.